The subject of this entry is one TCR beta chain. Antigen unknown. TCRdb passed the RT-PCR reads through MiXCR, listing each CDR3 protein once. The table includes approximately 530,000 distinct CDR3 sequences, 6.5% to 8% detected once. The data were obtained in a study of response to subunit inactivated influenza vaccine. Trimming stripped 0 bases from V and 4 bases from J, with 14 bases between. The CDR3 is 16 amino acids. CDR1 SEHNR and CDR2 FQNEAQ come from the germline V gene (reference sequence). Points from the study as a whole: Few additional T cells are recruited per seasonal influenza vaccination, authors suggested.

This TCR was recovered from a man aged 50-75 years who received an inactivated influenza vaccine. The sequences come from PBMCs from blood, collected about 23 months after vaccination. J is TRBJ2-3 and V is TRBV7-9; maybe TRBD1 (7 bases). The chain's CDR3 is CASSLALRGRSDTQYF. The CDR3 nucleotides read TGTGCCAGCAGCTTAGCGCTCAGGGGGAGGTCAGATACGCAGTATTTT.